One and the same sample provided the 26 T cell receptor beta chains below, sequenced in a study of cytomegalovirus exposure and HLA in healthy donors. The PCR used 60 Vbeta and 13 Jbeta primers. Measured with immunoSEQ multiplex PCR; TCRdb has only the in-frame clones, and not every one. Of 150,000 or so clones in the sample, approximately 80% were seen once. Sequencing was done on a sample of PBMCs. Receptors originate from a man aged 25 to 40 in good health and CMV-seropositive.

In its sample, this clone was seen a few times. This chain links TRBV9 with TRBJ2-3; D is ambiguous. With 0 bases removed from V and 5 bases from J, the gap between germline ends came to 16 bases. Germline lookup yields CDR1 SGDLS and CDR2 YYNGEE. CDR3 size: 16 residues. CDR3 protein: CASSVGLGEGIDTQYF. CDR3 DNA: TGTGCCAGCAGCGTAGGACTCGGAGAAGGTATAGATACGCAGTATTTT.

The gene calls are TRBV7-6 and TRBJ2-1, with 9 bases matching TRBD2. This CDR3 is built from 15 residues. V shed 4 bases, J shed 11 bases, and the junction held 12 bases outside the gene matches. Germline loops: CDR1 SGHVS, CDR2 FNYEAQ. The CDR3 loop is CASSSFGLASLKQFF. The CDR3 DNA sequence: TGTGCCAGCAGCTCGTTCGGACTAGCGAGCCTCAAGCAGTTCTTC. Using reference TRBV7-6 and TRBJ2-1 for the parts outside the CDR3, the full variable domain is GAGVSQSPRYKVTKRGQDVALRCDPISGHVSLYWYRQALGQGPEFLTYFNYEAQQDKSGLPNDRFSAERPEGSISTLTIQRTEQRDSAMYRCASSSFGLASLKQFFGPGTRLTVL.

The rearrangement joins TRBV29-1 to TRBJ2-3; D not certain. The CDR3 spans 12 residues. The germline V gene encodes CDR1 SQVTM and CDR2 ANQGSEA. V lost 4 bases to trimming and J lost 0 bases, with 5 bases between them. This chain's CDR3 is CSVGQSTDTQYF. Written as DNA, the CDR3 is TGCAGCGTTGGGCAGAGCACAGATACGCAGTATTTT.

The table lists this clone with a count of one. This chain connects TRBV5-1 to TRBJ2-1; 8 positions agree with TRBD2. Trimming removed 0 bases from V and 7 bases from J; junction bases left unmatched: 9. The CDR3 extends over 16 amino acids. Germline CDR1 is SGHRS and CDR2 is YFSETQ. The CDR3 coding sequence is TGCGCCAGCAGCTTGGCGGCGGGAGGCCAAGGGAATGAGCAGTTCTTC. Amino acids: CASSLAAGGQGNEQFF.

This clone has a single count. V gene TRBV5-6 combines with J gene TRBJ2-7; 9 positions match TRBD2. Trimming took 4 bases from V and 2 from J; bases not matched to a gene: 13. From germline, CDR1 is SGHDT and CDR2 YYEEEE. There are 17 residues in the CDR3. The CDR3 coding sequence is TGTGCCAGCAGCGCGACGAAAGCGGGAGGAATAACCTACGAGCAGTACTTC. Translating gives CASSATKAGGITYEQYF.

CDR3 amino acids: CASSPLEVGGGGYNEQFF. In DNA form, the CDR3 reads TGTGCCAGCAGCCCTCTGGAGGTAGGCGGGGGAGGCTACAATGAGCAGTTCTTC. The V call is TRBV14, the J call TRBJ2-1, with 7 positions matching TRBD2. CDR3 size: 18 residues. The V gene's germline CDR1 is SGHDN and CDR2 FVKESK. The ends lost 4 bases at V and 3 bases at J; junction bases unmatched: 15.

The DNA of the CDR3 is TGTGCCAGCAGTGATCACCCGGGACTTCGAAACACAGATACGCAGTATTTT. It encodes CASSDHPGLRNTDTQYF. The rearrangement links TRBV25-1 to TRBJ2-3, with TRBD2 as a possible D gene (6 bases). Germline V gene lookup returns CDR1 MGHDK and CDR2 SYGVNS. Trimming shortened V by 3 bases and J by 2 bases, and 18 bases separated the two germline ends. The CDR3 is made up of 17 amino acids.

The genes are TRBV29-1 and TRBJ2-3; 10 bases are shared with TRBD2. CDR1 is SQVTM, CDR2 ANQGSEA, per germline. The CDR3 sequence is 17 residues long. The J segment lost 6 bases and the V segment lost 2 bases, leaving 14 bases of the junction unmatched. The CDR3 DNA follows: TGCAGCGTTGAAATCCCCGAGCTAGCGGGGGCTCCGGATACGCAGTATTTT. Translation: CSVEIPELAGAPDTQYF.

About this clone itself: A read error may produce the germline difference seen at one junction end. The gene calls are TRBV7-9 and TRBJ1-5, with 7 bases lining up with TRBD1. The CDR3 is 15 residues long. Per the germline V gene, CDR1 is SEHNR and CDR2 is FQNEAQ (reference sequence). Written as DNA, the CDR3 is TGTTCCAGCAGCGCAGACAGGGTTAAAAATCAGCCCCAGCATTTT. Encoded protein: CSSSADRVKNQPQHF.

This clone was picked up one time. The chain uses TRBV11-2 and TRBJ1-1; D not certain. CDR1 and CDR2 from the germline V gene are SGHAT and FQNNGV. CDR3 length equals 14 residues. Trimming left V 0 bases short and J 1 base short, with 6 bases between. The chain's CDR3 is CASSLDPENTEAFF. The CDR3, as DNA: TGTGCCAGCAGCTTAGATCCAGAGAACACTGAAGCTTTCTTT.

This chain joins TRBV28 and TRBJ1-1; TRBD1 matches 7 bases. In germline, CDR1 is MDHEN, CDR2 SYDVKM. The CDR3 sequence is 14 residues long. The ends lost 8 bases at V and 0 bases at J; junction bases unmatched: 6. The CDR3 sequence: CASVEDRLNTEAFF. The CDR3 nucleotides are TGTGCCAGCGTAGAGGACAGGCTGAACACTGAAGCTTTCTTT. The full variable domain, with the rest looked up from reference TRBV28 and TRBJ1-1, is DVKVTQSSRYLVKRTGEKVFLECVQDMDHENMFWYRQDPGLGLRLIYFSYDVKMKEKGDIPEGYSVSREKKERFSLILESASTNQTSMYLCASVEDRLNTEAFFGQGTRLTVV.

The chain is built from TRBV18 and TRBJ2-3; 9 nucleotides align to TRBD1. Germline V CDR1 and CDR2: KGHSH, LQKENI. The CDR3 runs 16 residues. V gave up 4 bases and J gave up 3 bases; unmatched junction bases: 8. In DNA, the CDR3 is TGTGCCAGCTCACAACGGACAGGGGAAGGGACAGATACGCAGTATTTT. This gives the protein CASSQRTGEGTDTQYF.

The rearrangement links TRBV7-6 to TRBJ2-7; D unclear. CDR1 and CDR2 from the germline V gene are SGHVS and FNYEAQ. Trimming left V 1 base short and J 0 bases short, with 7 bases between. The CDR3 extends over 14 amino acids. The CDR3 spells CASSLGASSYEQYF. CDR3 coding DNA: TGTGCCAGCAGCTTAGGTGCTAGCTCCTACGAGCAGTACTTC.

The chain links TRBV11-2 to TRBJ2-7; 9 bases are shared with TRBD1. V lost 5 bases, J lost 4 bases, and 3 bases stayed unmatched. CDR1 SGHAT and CDR2 FQNNGV come from the germline V gene. There are 13 residues in the CDR3. The CDR3 coding sequence is TGTGCCAGCAGCCAGACAGGGGGGTACGAGCAGTACTTC. Its translation is CASSQTGGYEQYF.

V gene TRBV5-8 combines with J gene TRBJ1-4, with a tentative D call TRBD1 (6 bases). Germline loops: CDR1 SGHTS, CDR2 YDEGEE. The length of the CDR3 is 14 residues. V was trimmed by 4 bases and J by 7 bases, leaving 14 bases between them. The CDR3 spells CASSKKGVVEKLFF. In DNA form, the CDR3 reads TGTGCCAGCAGCAAGAAGGGGGTAGTTGAAAAACTGTTTTTT.

This clone turned up a few times. J is TRBJ1-5 and V is TRBV4-1; possibly TRBD1 for D (5 bases). The CDR3 totals 15 residues. V shed 4 bases and J shed 1 base, with 11 bases lying between them. Looked up from germline, CDR1 is MGHRA and CDR2 is YSYEKL. DNA for the CDR3: TGCGCCAGCAGCCTTGGAGACAGCAGCAATCAGCCCCAGCATTTT. Amino acids: CASSLGDSSNQPQHF.

The chain combines TRBV11-2 with TRBJ1-1, with unresolved D. Germline V gene sequence: CDR1 SGHAT, CDR2 FQNNGV. This CDR3 is built from 18 residues. Trimming removed 3 bases from V and 3 bases from J, with 23 bases in between. The CDR3 protein is CASSLAKVSRRFDTEAFF. The DNA for the CDR3 is TGTGCCAGCAGCTTGGCGAAGGTCTCGAGGAGGTTTGACACTGAAGCTTTCTTT.

The chain is built from TRBV10-3 and TRBJ2-7; D ambiguous. V was trimmed by 10 bases and J by 3 bases, leaving 16 bases between them. CDR3 length: 13 amino acids. The germline gives CDR1 ENHRY, CDR2 SYGVKD. CDR3 in DNA: TGTGCCACCGCGGCTAGTATAGGCTACGAGCAGTACTTC. Translating it yields CATAASIGYEQYF.

The V and J genes are TRBV7-2 and TRBJ1-1; the D gene is possibly TRBD1 (5 bases). The CDR3 contains 15 residues. Trimming cost V 5 bases and J 5 bases, with 18 bases left between them. Per germline, CDR1 SGHTA and CDR2 FQGNSA. The CDR3 DNA reads as TGTGCCAGCAGCCCGATCAGGGCAGGGAGGACTGAAGCTTTCTTT. Its protein product is CASSPIRAGRTEAFF. Full variable domain (remainder filled in from reference TRBV7-2 and TRBJ1-1): GAGVSQSPSNKVTEKGKDVELRCDPISGHTALYWYRQSLGQGLEFLIYFQGNSAPDKSGLPSDRFSAERTGGSVSTLTIQRTQQEDSAVYLCASSPIRAGRTEAFFGQGTRLTVV.

This sequence joins TRBV4-2 and TRBJ2-3; 10 nucleotides agree with TRBD2. The length of the CDR3 is 17 residues. V was clipped by 0 bases and J by 2 bases; unmatched bases: 5. Germline V gene sequence: CDR1 LGHNA, CDR2 YNFKEQ. DNA for the CDR3: TGTGCCAGCAGCCAAGACGTTGGACTAGCGGCCACAGATACGCAGTATTTT. Translating gives CASSQDVGLAATDTQYF.

The chain employs TRBV19 and TRBJ2-7; a possible D gene is TRBD2 (6 bases). V lost 3 bases to trimming and J lost 5 bases, with 14 bases between them. Germline V lookup: CDR1 LNHDA, CDR2 SQIVND (reference sequence). The CDR3 contains 14 residues. CDR3 sequence reads: CASSISGGGDEQYF. CDR3 coding DNA: TGTGCCAGTAGTATTTCTGGGGGAGGCGACGAGCAGTACTTC.

This sequence joins TRBV5-1 and TRBJ2-7; maybe TRBD1 (5 bases). Germline CDR1 SGHRS, CDR2 YFSETQ. Trimming pared 0 bases from V and 5 bases from J, leaving 12 bases between. There are 14 residues in the CDR3. CDR3 nucleotide sequence: TGCGCCAGCAGCTTGGAGGCCGAGACAGACGAGCAGTACTTC. It is translated as CASSLEAETDEQYF. Full variable domain (remainder filled in from reference TRBV5-1 and TRBJ2-7): KAGVTQTPRYLIKTRGQQVTLSCSPISGHRSVSWYQQTPGQGLQFLFEYFSETQRNKGNFPGRFSGRQFSNSRSEMNVSTLELGDSALYLCASSLEAETDEQYFGPGTRLTVT.

This CDR3 is CASSSFSGRGNEQFF. For the CDR3, the DNA is TGTGCCAGCAGTTCCTTTAGCGGGAGGGGCAATGAGCAGTTCTTC. This rearrangement joins TRBV28 to TRBJ2-1; 11 bases fit TRBD2. CDR3 length equals 15 residues. The V segment lost 4 bases and the J segment 6 bases; nucleotides outside the gene matches: 5. CDR1 and CDR2 from the germline V gene are MDHEN and SYDVKM.

V and J are TRBV10-3 and TRBJ2-1; perhaps TRBD1 as D (6 bases). Germline V gene lookup returns CDR1 ENHRY and CDR2 SYGVKD. Trimming pared 6 bases from V and 0 bases from J, leaving 12 bases between. The CDR3 has 15 amino acids. In DNA form, the CDR3 reads TGTGCCATCAGCGGGACATCAGACTCCTACAATGAGCAGTTCTTC. Residues: CAISGTSDSYNEQFF.

CDR3 protein: CASSLNSQAGYTF. The CDR3 nucleotides are TGTGCCAGCAGCTTAAATTCACAGGCTGGCTACACCTTC. This chain uses TRBV7-9 with TRBJ1-2; TRBD1 might be the D (5 bases). Germline V lookup: CDR1 SEHNR, CDR2 FQNEAQ (reference sequence). V lost 2 bases and J lost 7, with 11 bases in between. The CDR3 is 13 amino acids.

CDR3 DNA: TGTGCCAGCAGTCCACAGGAGACTGGCTACACCTTC. It encodes CASSPQETGYTF. The rearrangement joins TRBV28 to TRBJ1-2, with D possibly TRBD1 on 5 matching bases. Trimming cost V 5 bases and J 7 bases, with 11 bases left between them. The CDR3 runs 12 residues. Germline loops: CDR1 MDHEN, CDR2 SYDVKM.